This T cell receptor beta chain stems from a study of T-cell reconstitution after alpha-beta-depleted transplantation in children. About this clonotype: The antigen is not known.

General study findings and limits: The high TCRbeta diversity at day 60 in some patients came from surviving recipient T cells and thymic progenitors. Among T cells one year after transplant, newly produced cells accounted for most counts and diversity. About two months after transplant, alpha-beta T cells reportedly came from several hundred expanded graft clones.

V lost 6 bases, J lost 3 bases, and 26 bases lay in between. CDR3 length: 18 residues. CDR1 and CDR2 (germline): SGHAT, FQDESV (reference sequence). Unique molecular identifiers tagged the TCRbeta library. TCRdb reprocessed the PCR reads with MiXCR, giving one entry per CDR3 protein. The data show under 450,000 distinct CDR3 sequences, about a sixth seen once. The rearrangement uses TRBV11-1 and TRBJ1-1, with no clear D. This receptor was taken from a boy in the first two years of life who had a stem cell transplant for Wiskott-Aldrich syndrome, so the T cells may come from the graft donor. The sequencing here drew on PBMCs, mostly from graft donor cells, taken 360 days after TCRalphabeta/CD19-depleted stem cell transplant. Here the CDR3 reads CASSPFGSFGGGDTEAFF. As DNA, the CDR3 is TGTGCCAGCAGTCCGTTCGGTTCTTTTGGAGGTGGGGACACTGAAGCTTTCTTT.